These T cell receptor beta chains were read from a single sample in a study of T cell responses to AZD1222 COVID-19 vaccine. Sequenced by immunoSEQ multiplex PCR; TCRdb stores in-frame clones only, minus some. In the table there are more than 150,000 clones, approximately 89% of which are singletons. This sample comprised peripheral blood, obtained 28 days after the second AZD1222 dose. These receptors came from an adult who received the AZD1222 COVID-19 vaccine. Both conserved end residues are part of each CDR3. A D gene is named only where the DNA matches it firmly. Part of the rows lack a size; the others show once, few, many or a class for expanded clones.

V gene: TRBV5-8
D gene: NA
clone size: once
J gene: TRBJ2-2
CDR3 protein: CASSRTRTGELFF
CDR3 DNA: TGTGCCAGCAGCCGGACGAGGACCGGGGAGCTGTTTTTT

V gene: TRBV2
D gene: TRBD1
clone size: NA
J gene: TRBJ1-5
CDR3 protein: CASSDLGTGAEAQHF
CDR3 DNA: TGTGCCAGCAGTGATTTAGGGACAGGGGCGGAAGCCCAGCATTTT

V gene: TRBV15
D gene: NA
clone size: NA
J gene: TRBJ2-7
CDR3 protein: CATSRDRAALKTYEQYF
CDR3 DNA: TGTGCCACCAGCAGAGATCGGGCGGCGCTAAAAACCTACGAGCAGTACTTC

V gene: TRBV2
D gene: NA
clone size: NA
J gene: TRBJ2-1
CDR3 protein: CASTDVLSGSSYNEQFF
CDR3 DNA: TGTGCCAGCACCGACGTCCTTAGCGGAAGCTCCTACAATGAGCAGTTCTTC

V gene: TRBV5-5
D gene: TRBD1
clone size: once
J gene: TRBJ1-5
CDR3 protein: CASSVATGGLHQPQHF
CDR3 DNA: TGTGCCAGCAGCGTTGCGACAGGGGGTTTGCATCAGCCCCAGCATTTT

V gene: TRBV5-1
D gene: NA
clone size: NA
J gene: TRBJ2-2
CDR3 protein: CASSLQGTGELFF
CDR3 DNA: TGCGCCAGCAGCTTGCAGGGGACCGGGGAGCTGTTTTTT

V gene: TRBV28
D gene: TRBD1
clone size: NA
J gene: TRBJ1-5
CDR3 protein: CASRDPGQGYSNQPQHF
CDR3 DNA: TGTGCCAGCAGGGACCCGGGACAGGGGTATAGCAATCAGCCCCAGCATTTT

V gene: TRBV12-5
D gene: NA
clone size: NA
J gene: TRBJ2-6
CDR3 protein: CASALGETLSGANVLTF
CDR3 DNA: TGTGCTAGTGCCCTAGGGGAAACGCTCTCTGGGGCCAACGTCCTGACTTTC

V gene: TRBV5-1
D gene: TRBD2
clone size: NA
J gene: TRBJ2-7
CDR3 protein: CASRSSGMTYEQYF
CDR3 DNA: TGCGCCAGCAGGTCTAGCGGGATGACCTACGAGCAGTACTTC

V gene: TRBV19
D gene: NA
clone size: NA
J gene: TRBJ1-6
CDR3 protein: CATKQWDNSPLHF
CDR3 DNA: TGTGCGACCAAACAATGGGATAATTCACCCCTCCACTTT

V gene: TRBV3-1/TRBV3-2
D gene: TRBD1
clone size: NA
J gene: TRBJ2-7
CDR3 protein: CASSQTTGDAQDEQYF
CDR3 DNA: TGTGCCAGCAGCCAAACGACAGGGGACGCTCAGGACGAGCAGTACTTC

V gene: TRBV10-3
D gene: NA
clone size: NA
J gene: TRBJ1-5
CDR3 protein: CAIKPSGGNNQPQHF
CDR3 DNA: TGTGCCATCAAGCCAAGCGGGGGCAACAATCAGCCCCAGCATTTT

V gene: TRBV28
D gene: TRBD2
clone size: NA
J gene: TRBJ2-5
CDR3 protein: CASSPPSGRRSQTQYF
CDR3 DNA: TGTGCCAGCAGTCCCCCTAGCGGGAGGAGGTCGCAGACCCAGTACTTC

V gene: TRBV9
D gene: TRBD2
clone size: few
J gene: TRBJ2-2
CDR3 protein: CASSVAGGAGNTGELFF
CDR3 DNA: TGTGCCAGCAGCGTAGCGGGAGGAGCGGGTAACACCGGGGAGCTGTTTTTT

V gene: TRBV7-8
D gene: NA
clone size: NA
J gene: TRBJ1-2
CDR3 protein: CASSLGTEGVYGYTF
CDR3 DNA: TGTGCCAGCAGCTTGGGGACGGAAGGGGTCTATGGCTACACCTTC

V gene: TRBV5-1
D gene: NA
clone size: NA
J gene: TRBJ2-7
CDR3 protein: CASSLAEWYEQYF
CDR3 DNA: TGCGCCAGCAGCTTGGCCGAGTGGTACGAGCAGTACTTC

V gene: TRBV30
D gene: NA
clone size: NA
J gene: TRBJ1-3
CDR3 protein: CAWSVSNTIYF
CDR3 DNA: TGTGCCTGGAGTGTATCAAACACCATATATTTT

V gene: TRBV27
D gene: NA
clone size: few
J gene: TRBJ2-7
CDR3 protein: CASSRTGWDAYEQYF
CDR3 DNA: TGTGCCAGCAGCCGAACGGGGTGGGACGCCTACGAGCAGTACTTC

V gene: TRBV7-6
D gene: NA
clone size: NA
J gene: TRBJ2-7
CDR3 protein: CASSLAGVGEQYF
CDR3 DNA: TGTGCCAGCAGCTTAGCAGGAGTAGGCGAGCAGTACTTC

V gene: TRBV7-9
D gene: TRBD2
clone size: NA
J gene: TRBJ2-3
CDR3 protein: CASSLEAGGLDTQYF
CDR3 DNA: TGTGCCAGCAGCTTAGAAGCGGGAGGACTAGATACGCAGTATTTT

V gene: TRBV18
D gene: TRBD1
clone size: NA
J gene: TRBJ2-2
CDR3 protein: CASSPRDRANTGELFF
CDR3 DNA: TGTGCCAGCTCACCGCGGGACAGGGCGAACACCGGGGAGCTGTTTTTT